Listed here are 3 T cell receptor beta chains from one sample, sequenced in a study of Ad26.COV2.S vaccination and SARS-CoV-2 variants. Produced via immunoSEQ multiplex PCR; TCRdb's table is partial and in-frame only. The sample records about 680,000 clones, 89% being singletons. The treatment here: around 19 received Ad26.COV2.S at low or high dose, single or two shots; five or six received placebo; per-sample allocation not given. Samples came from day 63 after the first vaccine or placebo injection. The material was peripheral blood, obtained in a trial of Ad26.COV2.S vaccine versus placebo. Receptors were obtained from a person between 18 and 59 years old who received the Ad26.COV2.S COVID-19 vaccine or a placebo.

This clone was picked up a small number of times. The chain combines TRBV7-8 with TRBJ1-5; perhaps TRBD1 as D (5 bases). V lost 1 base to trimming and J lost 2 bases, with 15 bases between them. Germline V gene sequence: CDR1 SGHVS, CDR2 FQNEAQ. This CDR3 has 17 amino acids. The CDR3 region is CASSLVVGGDGNQPQHF. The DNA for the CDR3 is TGTGCCAGCAGCTTAGTAGTTGGGGGGGATGGCAATCAGCCCCAGCATTTT.

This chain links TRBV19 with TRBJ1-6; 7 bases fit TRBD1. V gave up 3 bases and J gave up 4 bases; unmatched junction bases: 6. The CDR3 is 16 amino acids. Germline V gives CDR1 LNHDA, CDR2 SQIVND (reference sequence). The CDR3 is CASSMPGQLYNSPLHF. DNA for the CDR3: TGTGCCAGTAGTATGCCGGGACAGCTATATAATTCACCCCTCCACTTT.

CDR3 nucleotide sequence: TGTGCCAGCAGTGAAAAGGGGGGCTCTCTAAATCAGCCCCAGCATTTT. Translating it yields CASSEKGGSLNQPQHF. This chain connects TRBV6-1 to TRBJ1-5, with D possibly TRBD1 on 6 matching bases. There are 16 residues in the CDR3. Trimming took off 2 bases at V and 4 bases at J, with 15 bases between the two ends. The germline V gene encodes CDR1 MNHNS and CDR2 SASEGT.